Listed below are T cell receptor beta chains from one sample, sequenced in a study of CD8 T cells in Susac syndrome. Each CDR3 protein is one row after TCRdb ran MiXCR on the immunoSEQ multiplex PCR reads. Among around 190,000 distinct CDR3 sequences listed, approximately 94% were seen once. Input material: CD4+ T cells from PBMCs. The source is a human donor in good health. The CDR3 runs from the conserved cysteine through the conserved F or W. The order of the fields is J gene, V gene, D gene, clone size, CDR3 protein, CDR3 DNA. A D gene is named only where the DNA matches it firmly. The size entry is marked missing in some rows and otherwise reads once, few, many or a size class.

TRBJ2-5	TRBV28	TRBD1	few	CASSPGGVETQYF	TGTGCCAGCAGCCCAGGGGGCGTAGAGACCCAGTACTTC
TRBJ1-1	TRBV20-1	.	.	CSASGAGRVKTEAFF	TGCAGTGCTAGTGGGGCAGGAAGGGTCAAAACTGAAGCTTTCTTT
TRBJ2-1	TRBV27	.	.	CASSPQGVSSYNEQFF	TGTGCCAGCAGTCCGCAGGGTGTTAGCTCCTACAATGAGCAGTTCTTC
TRBJ2-7	TRBV7-2	.	once	CASRSPGHEQYF	TGTGCCAGCAGGTCCCCTGGACACGAGCAGTACTTC
TRBJ2-7	TRBV20-1	TRBD2	.	CSARRSGRSSYEQYF	TGCAGTGCTAGACGTAGCGGGAGGTCGTCCTACGAGCAGTACTTC
TRBJ2-3	TRBV7-2	TRBD2	.	CASSPLLAGGDTQYF	TGTGCCAGCAGCCCCCTACTAGCGGGAGGGGATACGCAGTATTTT
TRBJ2-1	TRBV3-1	.	.	CASTLEGEQFF	TGTGCCAGCACTCTGGAGGGTGAGCAGTTCTTC
TRBJ1-1	TRBV30	.	once	CAWSSRDEAFF	TGTGCCTGGAGTAGCCGGGATGAAGCTTTCTTT
TRBJ1-2	TRBV30	.	.	CAWNPGTNYGYTF	TGTGCCTGGAATCCCGGGACCAACTATGGCTACACCTTC
TRBJ1-1	TRBV28	.	.	CASRDGGYTEAFF	TGTGCCAGCAGGGACGGGGGGTACACTGAAGCTTTCTTT
TRBJ2-5	TRBV14	TRBD2	.	CASSNKRTSGKETQYF	TGTGCCAGCAGCAATAAGCGGACTAGCGGAAAAGAGACCCAGTACTTC
TRBJ1-1	TRBV30	.	.	CAWDDRPNTEAFF	TGTGCCTGGGACGACAGACCGAACACTGAAGCTTTCTTT
TRBJ1-1	TRBV20-1	.	.	CSARRQGLMNTEAFF	TGCAGTGCTAGGAGGCAGGGCTTAATGAACACTGAAGCTTTCTTT
TRBJ1-1	TRBV29-1	.	.	CSVTTPQGNTEAFF	TGCAGCGTTACGACACCTCAGGGGAACACTGAAGCTTTCTTT
TRBJ2-7	TRBV28	.	.	CASSPGTLPYEQYF	TGTGCCAGCAGTCCCGGGACGTTGCCCTACGAGCAGTACTTC
TRBJ1-2	TRBV14	.	.	CASSQLARGGYTF	TGTGCCAGCAGCCAATTGGCGAGGGGAGGCTACACCTTC